This paragraph covers one T cell receptor beta chain sequence. Its matching antigen is unknown. This sample is part of a study of shared clonotypes between healthy human individuals. Study findings and constraints: Rarefaction curves obtained for sorted subsets showed sequencing incomplete despite large depth. For naive CD4 cells, approximately 4.8% of clonotypes were shared across a handful of donors.

Germline trimming cut 8 bases from V and 4 bases from J; bases unmatched to any gene: 13. Germline CDR1 SGHVS, CDR2 FNYEAQ. The CDR3 runs 16 residues. Generated by immunoSEQ multiplex PCR, the TCRdb table keeps only in-frame clones and is missing some. Among around 1.5 million clones listed, 95% to 99% were seen once. Source material: naive CD4+ T cells sorted from blood. Stated subset: CD45RA+ positively selected. This sequence originates from a man between 25 and 39 years old in good health. The chain links TRBV7-6 to TRBJ1-2; 10 positions agree with TRBD1. The CDR3 reads CASAPGTGDLFYGYTF. The CDR3 DNA sequence: TGTGCCAGCGCCCCCGGGACAGGGGACCTTTTCTATGGCTACACCTTC.